Listed below are T cell receptor beta chains from one sample, sequenced in a study of blood T cell repertoires in COVID-19. Assay: immunoSEQ multiplex PCR; the TCRdb copy retains only in-frame clones and omits some. Here the sample spans roughly 87,000 clones, roughly 89% being singletons. Sequenced input: peripheral blood. The receptors were gathered from a woman aged 80 or over with active COVID-19. Both conserved end residues are part of each CDR3. The D gene is left open where the match is weak. Rows give clone size only sometimes, using once, few, many, or a class for an expanded clone.

j_gene: TRBJ1-2
d_gene: NA
abundance: NA
v_gene: TRBV11-2
CDR3nt: TGTGCCAGCAGCCCCAACACAGTCGCCTATGGCTACACCTTC
CDR3aa: CASSPNTVAYGYTF

j_gene: TRBJ2-1
d_gene: TRBD2
abundance: NA
v_gene: TRBV7-9
CDR3nt: TGTGCCAGCAGCTCACTAGCGGACAATGAGCAGTTCTTC
CDR3aa: CASSSLADNEQFF

j_gene: TRBJ1-2
d_gene: NA
abundance: NA
v_gene: TRBV7-8
CDR3nt: TGTGCCAGCAGCAAGGGGCACAGAATTGAGGGCTACACCTTC
CDR3aa: CASSKGHRIEGYTF

j_gene: TRBJ2-4
d_gene: TRBD1
abundance: NA
v_gene: TRBV5-4
CDR3nt: TGTGCCAGCAGTTTACAGGGGGCCAAAAACATTCAGTACTTC
CDR3aa: CASSLQGAKNIQYF

j_gene: TRBJ1-4
d_gene: NA
abundance: NA
v_gene: TRBV4-2
CDR3nt: TGTGCCAGCAGCCAACCAGGGTCAGCTAATGAAAAACTGTTTTTT
CDR3aa: CASSQPGSANEKLFF

j_gene: TRBJ1-4
d_gene: NA
abundance: few
v_gene: TRBV2
CDR3nt: TGTGCCAGCAGTCATAGTGAAGCAGGGATTAATGAAAAACTGTTTTTT
CDR3aa: CASSHSEAGINEKLFF

j_gene: TRBJ2-1
d_gene: TRBD2
abundance: NA
v_gene: TRBV29-1
CDR3nt: TGCAGCGTGGCAGGGACTAGCGGGACTCCACTGGACTCCTACAATGAGCAGTTCTTC
CDR3aa: CSVAGTSGTPLDSYNEQFF

j_gene: TRBJ2-1
d_gene: TRBD2
abundance: NA
v_gene: TRBV27
CDR3nt: TGTGCCAGCAGTTTTAGTCCTAGCGGGAGGGCCAGATTAGGCAATGAGCAGTTCTTC
CDR3aa: CASSFSPSGRARLGNEQFF

j_gene: TRBJ2-1
d_gene: NA
abundance: NA
v_gene: TRBV6-6
CDR3nt: TGTGCCAGCGGGTTGACACGGAACTACAATGAGCAGTTCTTC
CDR3aa: CASGLTRNYNEQFF

j_gene: TRBJ2-1
d_gene: TRBD2
abundance: NA
v_gene: TRBV9
CDR3nt: TGTGCCAGCAATGTCGGGACTAACTACCCAAGCGAGCAGTTCTTC
CDR3aa: CASNVGTNYPSEQFF

j_gene: TRBJ1-2
d_gene: NA
abundance: NA
v_gene: TRBV3-1/TRBV3-2
CDR3nt: TGTGCCAGCAGCCAGGTGGGGGGAGCCTACGGCTACACCTTC
CDR3aa: CASSQVGGAYGYTF

j_gene: TRBJ1-4
d_gene: NA
abundance: NA
v_gene: TRBV15
CDR3nt: TGTGCCACCTCTGAACAGGGTCGAGCTAATGAAAAACTGTTTTTT
CDR3aa: CATSEQGRANEKLFF

j_gene: TRBJ2-7
d_gene: NA
abundance: NA
v_gene: TRBV10-3
CDR3nt: TGTGCCGCAGTCGGGGGTGGGGACGAGCAGTACTTC
CDR3aa: CAAVGGGDEQYF

j_gene: TRBJ2-7
d_gene: TRBD1
abundance: NA
v_gene: TRBV25-1
CDR3nt: TGTGCCAGCAGTGAACCGGGACAGGGGCTCTACGAGCAGTACTTC
CDR3aa: CASSEPGQGLYEQYF

j_gene: TRBJ2-3
d_gene: TRBD2
abundance: NA
v_gene: TRBV18
CDR3nt: TGTGCCAGCCCCCGGCTAGCGGGAGGTCGCGACACCACAGATACGCAGTATTTT
CDR3aa: CASPRLAGGRDTTDTQYF

j_gene: TRBJ1-2
d_gene: NA
abundance: NA
v_gene: TRBV18
CDR3nt: TGTGCCAGCTCTCTGACAGGAATTGGCGATGGCTACACCTTC
CDR3aa: CASSLTGIGDGYTF

j_gene: TRBJ2-2
d_gene: NA
abundance: NA
v_gene: TRBV12-3/TRBV12-4
CDR3nt: TGTGCCAGCAGTTTTAGAGACACCGGGGAGCTGTTTTTT
CDR3aa: CASSFRDTGELFF